This TCR beta chain was identified in a study of post-analysis software for immune sequencing data (dated by TCRdb to about 2015). Looking at the study overall: Disease courses on record covered relapsing-remitting, secondary progressive and progressive-relapsing multiple sclerosis, though some patients had no subtype annotation. Patient repertoires were compared against roughly 11 previously published healthy control repertoires from donors aged about 6 to 26 years. A subset of samples was prepared in parallel using single-end sample barcoding, then pooled and co-amplified after Illumina adapter ligation.

TCR beta repertoires were profiled from peripheral blood of some 13 young patients with multiple sclerosis to demonstrate the VDJtools post-analysis software. The patients with multiple sclerosis were children and adolescents between roughly 6 and 17 years of age. Libraries came from PCR. This sample was sequenced with an Illumina HiSeq 2500. To reduce PCR and sequencing biases, unique molecular identifiers were incorporated into the TCR beta cDNA libraries. Every 1 to 10 million input T cells yielded 500,000 or so cDNA molecules, meaning each molecule approximated one T cell. Patient libraries were prepared and sequenced with the same protocol used for the earlier healthy control dataset. Samples belonging to the same batch were prepared together, multiplexed and sequenced on a shared HiSeq lane. Turning to the authors' computational methods: MIGEC was used to process the raw barcoded reads, and molecular identifier groups with only a single read were discarded before consensus assembly and CDR3 extraction. Clonotype tables were post-analysed with VDJtools, and diversity was normalized by down-sampling all datasets to the smallest sample size. In repertoire overlap clustering, CDR3 amino acid sequences, but not nucleotide sequences, were matched to correct batch-related cross-sample contamination. Using fastp trimming at Q25 and MiXCR clonotype assembly, TCRdb reanalyzed the public sequencing data and kept in-frame beta chains. When rows share a CDR3 protein, they turn into one entry using the most common DNA and genes. TCRdb assigned the V and J calls; the authors' analysis was not used. The sample table contains hundreds of thousands of distinct CDR3 sequences; only one count was recorded for approximately 57% of them. The top ten constitute 4.6% of the sample.

As to this clonotype: What antigen it recognizes has not been identified. No much larger clone is present one base from it, and per-base qualities are unavailable.

Study-wide conclusions, independent of this receptor: Significantly lower normalized Chao1 diversity was found in multiple sclerosis patients than in controls, suggesting substantial peripheral T-cell clonal expansion. Direct clustering with F measure showed strong co-clustering of samples prepared in the same batch, prompting a batch-effect correction. The multiple sclerosis patient group was slightly younger than the control group.

Sequencing input: blood. This receptor was taken from a girl aged 5 to 17 with multiple sclerosis.

The CDR3 region has the sequence CSATLAGVVGETQYF. The DNA sequence is given as TGCAGTGCTACCCTAGCGGGAGTTGTCGGAGAGACCCAGTACTTC. The chain joins TRBV20-1 to TRBJ2-7; 10 bases in the junction line up with TRBD2. The J call may be wrong; the DNA end is better matched by TRBJ2-5. Including cysteine and phenylalanine, the CDR3 has 15 amino acids. Left in the record is the CDR3 DNA by itself, 45 bases read in frame from the first base. The CDR1 and CDR2 encoded by the germline V gene (reference sequence) are DFQATT and SNEGSKA.